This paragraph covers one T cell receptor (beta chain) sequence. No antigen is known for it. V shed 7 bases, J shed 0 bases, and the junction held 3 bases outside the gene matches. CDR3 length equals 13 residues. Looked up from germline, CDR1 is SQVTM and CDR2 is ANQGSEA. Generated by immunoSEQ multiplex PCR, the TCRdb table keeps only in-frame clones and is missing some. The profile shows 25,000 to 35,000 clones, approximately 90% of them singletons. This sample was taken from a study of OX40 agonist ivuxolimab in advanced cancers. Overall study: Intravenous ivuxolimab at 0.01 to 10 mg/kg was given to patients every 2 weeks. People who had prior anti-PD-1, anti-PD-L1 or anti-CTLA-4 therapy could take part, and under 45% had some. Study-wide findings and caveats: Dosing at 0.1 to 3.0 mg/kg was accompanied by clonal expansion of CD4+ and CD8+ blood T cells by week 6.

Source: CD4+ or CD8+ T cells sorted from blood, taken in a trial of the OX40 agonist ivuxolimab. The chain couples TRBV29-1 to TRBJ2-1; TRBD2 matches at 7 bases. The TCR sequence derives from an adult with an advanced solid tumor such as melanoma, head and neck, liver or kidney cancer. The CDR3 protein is CSGEGSSYNEQFF. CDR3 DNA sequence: TGCAGCGGGGAGGGAAGCTCCTACAATGAGCAGTTCTTC.